This T cell receptor (beta chain) was recovered during a study of regulatory T cells in long-lasting Graves disease. General study points: Gene preferences differed: TRBV28, TRBJ1-2, TRBJ2-5 in persistent cases. Patients with persistent disease shared 2,741 public clonotypes, outpacing the roughly 950 shared by new patients.

Libraries of TCR beta came from iRepertoire HTBI primers plus Arm-PCR of CDR3 regions. TCRdb fed the multiplex PCR reads into MiXCR, producing one record per CDR3 protein. The sample has approximately 440,000 distinct CDR3 sequences; roughly a quarter are singletons. This clonotype was observed once. Antigen specificity is unknown. The time point was: persistent/refractory GD, antithyroid drugs over 5 years with positive TRAb. Researchers made the TCR library from RNA that was extracted from PBMCs. Trimming cost V 4 bases and J 1 base; bases outside gene matches: 7. The CDR3 covers 16 residues. Germline V lookup: CDR1 SGHKS, CDR2 YYEKEE (reference sequence).

The sample was peripheral blood mononuclear cells (PBMCs), taken when the disease was refractory, from a patient treated with antithyroid drugs. V and J are TRBV5-5 and TRBJ2-2, with 7 bases lining up with TRBD1. This clonotype was sampled from a female donor with Graves disease. The CDR3 bases are TGTGCCAGCAGCCATAGACAGGGAATGAACACCGGGGAGCTGTTTTTT. The encoded protein is CASSHRQGMNTGELFF.